Presented here are 29 T cell receptor beta chains from one specimen sequenced in a study of Graves' ophthalmopathy and Graves' hyperthyroidism. The authors amplified TCR beta CDR3 regions, and they did so from RNA transcripts for repertoire sequencing. Scientists carried out first-round RT-PCR using HTBI primers and then a second-round multiplex PCR. Via MiXCR, TCRdb re-called the multiplex PCR reads, giving one row per CDR3 protein. This table holds 350,000 or so distinct CDR3 sequences, about 17% found once. The sample taken for sequencing was peripheral blood. The source is an adult man with Graves' ophthalmopathy.

This clonotype occurred many times. The chain combines TRBV4-3 with TRBJ1-2, with 9 bases lining up with TRBD1. Germline lookup yields CDR1 LGHNA and CDR2 YSLEER. J was trimmed by 5 bases and V by 3 bases; bases with no gene match: 7. The CDR3 consists of 15 residues. The CDR3 DNA sequence: TGCGCCAGCAGCCATGTGGGACAGGGCTATTATGGCTACACCTTC. This gives the protein CASSHVGQGYYGYTF.

This clonotype was observed many times. The chain joins TRBV7-9 to TRBJ2-7; 9 bases fit TRBD1. The CDR3 contains 16 residues. Losses at the gene ends were 2 bases for V and 5 bases for J; bases not matched to a gene: 10. Germline V CDR1 and CDR2: SEHNR, FQNEAQ (reference sequence). The CDR3 spells CASSLPGGTGRDEQYF. The DNA for the CDR3 is TGTGCCAGCAGCTTACCGGGCGGGACAGGGCGCGACGAGCAGTACTTC.

This clonotype was observed at least ten times. The rearrangement uses TRBV9 and TRBJ1-2, with D possibly being TRBD1 (6 bases). CDR1 is SGDLS, CDR2 YYNGEE, per germline. The CDR3 is made up of 14 amino acids. Trimming left V 4 bases short and J 6 bases short, with 16 bases between. This chain's CDR3 is CASSPHHREDGYTF. The CDR3 DNA reads as TGTGCCAGCAGCCCACACCACAGGGAGGATGGCTACACCTTC.

This clonotype has a count of ten or more. The genes are TRBV6-5 and TRBJ1-5, with a possible D match to TRBD1 (6 bases). Trimming left V 3 bases short and J 7 bases short, with 10 bases between. The germline gives CDR1 MNHEY, CDR2 SVGAGI. There are 13 residues in the CDR3. The CDR3 is CASSYEGDQPQHF. In DNA, the CDR3 is TGTGCCAGCAGTTATGAGGGGGACCAGCCCCAGCATTTT.

This clonotype showed up just a few times. The rearrangement links TRBV30 to TRBJ2-7, with D uncertain. Trimming removed 4 bases from V and 6 bases from J, with 10 bases in between. Per the germline V gene, CDR1 is GTSNPN and CDR2 is SVGIG (reference sequence). CDR3 size: 11 residues. CDR3 residues: CAWTHLGEQYF. The CDR3 bases are TGTGCCTGGACCCACCTAGGCGAGCAGTACTTC. The full variable domain, rest sourced from reference TRBV30 and TRBJ2-7, is SQTIHQWPATLVQPVGSPLSLECTVEGTSNPNLYWYRQAAGRGLQLLFYSVGIGQISSEVPQNLSASRPQDRQFILSSKKLLLSDSGFYLCAWTHLGEQYFGPGTRLTVT.

This clonotype was seen many times. The J gene is TRBJ1-1, the V gene TRBV19; possible D gene TRBD1, 6 bases. V was pared by 3 bases and J by 2 bases, with 10 bases between. The CDR3 consists of 14 residues. CDR1 is LNHDA, CDR2 SQIVND, per germline (reference sequence). Here the CDR3 reads CASSIVRGNTEAFF. DNA for the CDR3: TGTGCCAGTAGTATCGTCAGGGGAAACACTGAAGCTTTCTTT.

The table lists this clonotype with many counts. V is TRBV12-3 or TRBV12-4 and J is TRBJ2-7; no firm D call. V shed 6 bases and J shed 4 bases, with 10 bases lying between them. The CDR3 is 12 residues long. The CDR3 DNA reads as TGTGCCAGCAGCCCATCAGCTTACGAGCAGTACTTC. This gives the protein CASSPSAYEQYF.

The table lists this clonotype with a few counts. Just one base apart from a much larger clone, this may be a read error. This CDR3 is missing its conserved last phenylalanine or tryptophan, likely due to a read error. The chain is built from TRBV30 and TRBJ1-5; perhaps TRBD1 as D (5 bases). CDR3 length equals 13 residues. In germline, CDR1 is GTSNPN, CDR2 SVGIG (reference sequence). Trimming removed 7 bases from V and 9 bases from J, with 19 bases in between. CDR3 bases: TGTGCCTTTGCAGGGACGGGGTCACGGCCCCAGCATCTT. Encoded protein: CAFAGTGSRPQHL.

This chain joins TRBV6-1 and TRBJ2-7; D is unclear. The CDR3 runs 8 residues. Germline-derived CDR1 and CDR2 are MNHNS and SASEGT. Trimming pared 2 bases from V and 12 bases from J, leaving 2 bases between. The CDR3 DNA reads as TGTGCCAGCAGTGAAAGGTACTTC. Amino acid sequence: CASSERYF.

This clonotype was picked up many times. The V and J genes are TRBV2 and TRBJ2-5; D perhaps matches TRBD1 (6 bases). V was clipped by 2 bases and J by 1 base, with 11 bases between them. CDR3 size: 15 residues. The germline V gene encodes CDR1 SNHLY and CDR2 FYNNEI. The CDR3: CASSELRTVQETQYF. In DNA form, the CDR3 reads TGTGCCAGCAGTGAACTTCGGACAGTCCAAGAGACCCAGTACTTC.

This sequence joins TRBV5-1 and TRBJ2-7, with D perhaps being TRBD1 or TRBD2 (5 bases each). In germline, CDR1 is SGHRS, CDR2 YFSETQ. The CDR3 consists of 14 residues. V was shortened by 0 bases and J by 9 bases, with 16 bases between the two germline ends. CDR3 DNA: TGCGCCAGCAGCTTGGATGGGGGTCCCTTGCCGCAGTACTTC. This encodes CASSLDGGPLPQYF. The whole variable domain, filled in from reference TRBV5-1 and TRBJ2-7, reads KAGVTQTPRYLIKTRGQQVTLSCSPISGHRSVSWYQQTPGQGLQFLFEYFSETQRNKGNFPGRFSGRQFSNSRSEMNVSTLELGDSALYLCASSLDGGPLPQYFGPGTRLTVT.

This clonotype was recorded at least ten times. The gene calls are TRBV6-5 and TRBJ1-2; TRBD1 matches 9 bases. CDR3 length equals 14 residues. The J segment lost 5 bases and the V segment lost 6 bases, leaving 7 bases of the junction unmatched. Per the germline V gene, CDR1 is MNHEY and CDR2 is SVGAGI. CDR3 protein: CASRPPGQGYGYTF. The CDR3 coding sequence is TGTGCCAGCAGACCCCCGGGACAGGGTTATGGCTACACCTTC.

In this sample, this clonotype turned up many times. The chain is built from TRBV19 and TRBJ1-2; D unclear. The germline V and J ends were trimmed by 3 bases and 5 bases, with 4 bases remaining between them. Per the germline V gene, CDR1 is LNHDA and CDR2 is SQIVND (reference sequence). The CDR3 extends over 11 amino acids. CDR3 region: CASSIGYGYTF. The CDR3 coding sequence is TGTGCCAGTAGTATCGGGTATGGCTACACCTTC.

This clonotype was seen at least ten times. The CDR3 bases are TGTGCCAGCAGTTTTCAGCAGGGAGTAATCAATCAGCCCCAGCATTTT. Protein: CASSFQQGVINQPQHF. The V call is TRBV28, the J call TRBJ1-5, with D possibly TRBD1 on 5 matching bases. The CDR3 runs to 16 residues. Germline CDR1 reads MDHEN; CDR2 reads SYDVKM. The ends were cut back, 3 bases at V and 3 bases at J, with 15 bases in the middle.

This clonotype was seen at least ten times. V usage is TRBV30 and J usage is TRBJ2-5, with TRBD1 matching 8 bases. This CDR3 spans 13 amino acids. Germline V gives CDR1 GTSNPN, CDR2 SVGIG (reference sequence). V dropped 5 bases and J dropped 5; count of bases not matched to a gene: 7. The CDR3 sequence: CAWGQGTLETQYF. DNA for the CDR3: TGTGCCTGGGGACAGGGTACGTTGGAGACCCAGTACTTC.

Many counts were recorded for this clonotype. The genes are TRBV4-2 and TRBJ1-1; the match to TRBD1 covers 7 bases. The CDR3 consists of 15 residues. V gave up 4 bases and J gave up 0 bases; unmatched junction bases: 5. Germline assignment: CDR1 LGHNA and CDR2 YNFKEQ. The CDR3 here is CASSRTGQLNTEAFF. CDR3 in DNA: TGTGCCAGCAGCCGGACAGGACAGTTGAACACTGAAGCTTTCTTT.

This clonotype was detected many times. This sequence joins TRBV30 and TRBJ2-7, with D perhaps TRBD2 (6 bases). Per germline, CDR1 GTSNPN and CDR2 SVGIG (reference sequence). The CDR3 has 13 amino acids. V was shortened by 0 bases and J by 4 bases, with 10 bases between the two germline ends. The CDR3 here is CAWSVQRVYEQYF. The CDR3 region has the DNA TGTGCCTGGAGTGTACAGCGGGTTTACGAGCAGTACTTC.

The table lists this clonotype with many counts. DNA for the CDR3: TGTGCCAGCAGATCTGTCCGGGACTACTCCTACGAGCAGTACTTC. It codes for CASRSVRDYSYEQYF. V is TRBV7-2 and J is TRBJ2-7; TRBD2 agrees at 7 bases. Per the germline V gene, CDR1 is SGHTA and CDR2 is FQGNSA. V trimming: 6 bases; J trimming: 0 bases; junction bases outside the gene matches: 8. CDR3 length: 15 amino acids.

This clonotype was detected many times. The CDR3 reads CATSDPQGGKAFF. CDR3 DNA: TGTGCCACCAGTGACCCACAGGGGGGAAAGGCTTTCTTT. The J gene is TRBJ1-1, the V gene TRBV24-1, with TRBD1 identical over 8 bases. Germline assignment: CDR1 KGHDR and CDR2 SFDVKD. The CDR3 is 13 amino acids. V dropped 4 bases and J dropped 11; count of bases not matched to a gene: 8.

This clonotype came up many times. The rearrangement joins TRBV10-3 to TRBJ1-6; D not resolved. This CDR3 has 14 amino acids. Germline CDR1 ENHRY, CDR2 SYGVKD. The V and J ends lost 6 bases and 0 bases respectively, with 6 bases between them. The CDR3: CAIRTDSYNSPLHF. The CDR3, as DNA: TGTGCCATCAGGACCGACTCCTATAATTCACCCCTCCACTTT.

Many counts were recorded for this clonotype. The rearrangement uses TRBV4-1 and TRBJ2-5; 10 bases are shared with TRBD2. In germline, CDR1 is MGHRA, CDR2 YSYEKL. The trim removed 4 bases at V and 4 bases at J, leaving 9 bases unmatched. The CDR3 is 16 amino acids. The CDR3 loop is CASSPGSLAGVETQYF. In DNA form, the CDR3 reads TGCGCCAGCAGCCCGGGGTCCCTAGCGGGAGTAGAGACCCAGTACTTC.

There are many counts of this clonotype. The rearrangement links TRBV28 to TRBJ1-2, with 7 bases aligning to TRBD1. CDR3 length: 14 amino acids. The germline V gene encodes CDR1 MDHEN and CDR2 SYDVKM. V was pared by 6 bases and J by 0 bases, with 4 bases of the junction left unmatched. The CDR3 protein is CASRVGTANYGYTF. The CDR3 nucleotides read TGTGCCAGCAGGGTGGGGACAGCTAACTATGGCTACACCTTC.

In its sample, this clonotype was seen many times. V is TRBV2 and J is TRBJ1-5; TRBD1 might be the D (5 bases). The CDR3 is 15 amino acids. The germline gives CDR1 SNHLY, CDR2 FYNNEI. V was cut by 2 bases and J by 1 base, with 9 bases left in between. The CDR3 sequence is CASSEIRESNQPQHF. CDR3 nucleotide sequence: TGTGCCAGCAGTGAAATCAGGGAGAGCAATCAGCCCCAGCATTTT.

This clonotype showed up many times. The chain links TRBV5-1 to TRBJ2-7; TRBD1 is a possible D gene (5 bases). The ends were cut back, 5 bases at V and 3 bases at J, with 12 bases in the middle. The CDR3 runs to 13 residues. CDR1 is SGHRS, CDR2 YFSETQ, per germline. The CDR3 spells CASRRSGNYEQYF. The CDR3 nucleotides are TGCGCCAGCAGGAGGTCAGGGAACTACGAGCAGTACTTC. Together with reference TRBV5-1 and TRBJ2-7, the CDR3 gives the full variable domain: KAGVTQTPRYLIKTRGQQVTLSCSPISGHRSVSWYQQTPGQGLQFLFEYFSETQRNKGNFPGRFSGRQFSNSRSEMNVSTLELGDSALYLCASRRSGNYEQYFGPGTRLTVT.

This clonotype came up many times. The rearrangement uses TRBV11-2 and TRBJ1-2, with 11 nucleotides matching TRBD1. Germline V gene data show CDR1 as SGHAT and CDR2 as FQNNGV. V lost 5 bases and J lost 8; bases outside the gene matches: 7. The CDR3 has 14 residues. CDR3 in amino acids: CASSLRTGGGGYTF. CDR3 in DNA: TGTGCCAGCAGCCTTCGGACAGGGGGCGGGGGCTACACCTTC.

This clonotype was recorded at least ten times. The chain is built from TRBV20-1 and TRBJ2-7; the match to TRBD2 covers 11 bases. Trimming removed 3 bases from V and 7 bases from J; junction bases left unmatched: 11. The length of the CDR3 is 15 residues. Germline CDR1 and CDR2: DFQATT and SNEGSKA (reference sequence). The CDR3 DNA reads as TGCAGTGCTAGGCATAGCGGGAGGGCCTCGAGAGAGCAGTACTTC. It specifies CSARHSGRASREQYF.

This clonotype was found many times. V gene TRBV20-1 combines with J gene TRBJ1-1; no clear D gene. The germline CDR1 and CDR2 sequences are DFQATT and SNEGSKA (reference sequence). The length of the CDR3 is 13 residues. V lost 3 bases and J lost 2, with 10 bases in between. Written as DNA, the CDR3 is TGCAGTGCTAGCCCCCAGAAAAACACTGAAGCTTTCTTT. It translates to CSASPQKNTEAFF.

The sample holds many counts of this clonotype. V gene TRBV27 combines with J gene TRBJ2-5, with 11 bases fitting TRBD1. CDR1 is MNHEY and CDR2 is SMNVEV in the germline V gene (reference sequence). The CDR3 loop spans 15 amino acids. V trimming: 4 bases; J trimming: 4 bases; junction bases outside the gene matches: 5. The CDR3 loop reads CASSSGTGGLETQYF. Here the CDR3 DNA reads TGTGCCAGCAGTTCCGGGACAGGGGGTTTAGAGACCCAGTACTTC.

This clonotype has a count of ten or more. The V and J genes are TRBV24-1 and TRBJ2-7; a possible D gene is TRBD2 (6 bases). Germline assignment: CDR1 KGHDR and CDR2 SFDVKD. V was shortened by 3 bases and J by 5 bases, with 19 bases between the two germline ends. This CDR3 is 16 amino acids long. The CDR3 sequence is CATSDAWAEGTDEQYF. The CDR3 DNA is TGTGCCACCAGTGATGCCTGGGCGGAGGGTACCGACGAGCAGTACTTC.